These 17 T cell receptor beta chains share one sample of origin, sequenced in a study of Ad26.COV2.S vaccination and SARS-CoV-2 variants. TCRdb's copy holds only in-frame clones and misses some; the assay was immunoSEQ multiplex PCR. The table has 380,000 or so clones, about four fifths seen once. The treatment here: 19 received Ad26.COV2.S at low or high dose, single or two shots; 5 received placebo; per-sample allocation not given. The investigators took samples on day 63 after the first vaccine or placebo injection. The input for sequencing was peripheral blood, taken in a trial of Ad26.COV2.S vaccine versus placebo. Every receptor here comes from a person aged 18-65 years who received the Ad26.COV2.S COVID-19 vaccine or a placebo.

CDR3 residues: CASSPDRARGYGYTF. The CDR3 region has the DNA TGTGCCAGCAGCCCAGACAGGGCGCGGGGGTATGGCTACACCTTC. The V call is TRBV5-5, the J call TRBJ1-2; 7 bases fit TRBD1. The CDR3 has 15 residues. V gave up 4 bases and J gave up 5 bases; unmatched junction bases: 11. Germline assignment: CDR1 SGHKS and CDR2 YYEKEE (reference sequence).

The rearrangement uses TRBV4-1 and TRBJ1-6; no firm D call. CDR1 and CDR2 from the germline V gene are MGHRA and YSYEKL. Trimming removed 0 bases from V and 5 bases from J, with 8 bases in between. This CDR3 region has 15 residues. The DNA of the CDR3 is TGCGCCAGCAGCCAAGATCGTAGTAATAATTCACCCCTCCACTTT. This gives the protein CASSQDRSNNSPLHF.

The chain combines TRBV18 with TRBJ1-5; unclear D gene. Deletions cut 4 bases from V and 6 bases from J, with 13 bases between. The germline V gene encodes CDR1 KGHSH and CDR2 LQKENI. The CDR3 loop spans 14 amino acids. The chain's CDR3 is CASSRTGGRQPQHF. DNA for the CDR3: TGTGCCAGCTCACGGACCGGCGGCCGTCAGCCCCAGCATTTT.

The chain couples TRBV6-4 to TRBJ1-5; D uncertain. The CDR3 covers 13 residues. Germline V CDR1 and CDR2: MRHNA, SNTAGT. V was trimmed by 0 bases and J by 5 bases, leaving 5 bases between them. The CDR3 is CASSDSAHQPQHF. CDR3 in DNA: TGTGCCAGCAGTGACTCGGCACATCAGCCCCAGCATTTT.

This clone has just a few counts. This chain uses TRBV3-1 (or the pseudogene TRBV3-2) with TRBJ1-6; TRBD1 might be the D (5 bases). V lost 2 bases, J lost 7 bases, and 12 bases lay in between. The CDR3 is 15 residues long. The germline CDR1 and CDR2 sequences are LGHDT and YNNKEL (reference sequence). CDR3 DNA sequence: TGTGCCAGCAGCCAACTCAGGGATATGAATTCACCCCTCCACTTT. Its protein product is CASSQLRDMNSPLHF.

V usage is TRBV11-3 and J usage is TRBJ1-3; no definite D call. Per germline, CDR1 SGHNT and CDR2 YENEEA. Trimming removed 2 bases at V and 4 bases at J, with 12 bases between. The CDR3 loop spans 15 amino acids. CDR3 coding DNA: TGTGCCAGCAGCTTATGGTCCCGCGGAGGAAACACCATATATTTT. Amino acid sequence: CASSLWSRGGNTIYF.

The chain uses TRBV30 and TRBJ1-1; D ambiguous. Germline-derived CDR1 and CDR2 are GTSNPN and SVGIG (reference sequence). This CDR3 has 11 residues. V dropped 3 bases and J dropped 6 bases, with 8 bases sitting between them. CDR3 DNA sequence: TGTGCCTGGAGGGCGAGCGCTGAAGCTTTCTTT. Its protein product is CAWRASAEAFF.

This clone has just a few counts. This sequence joins TRBV2 and TRBJ2-1; D is perhaps TRBD1 (7 bases). The CDR3 is 14 amino acids. CDR1 is SNHLY, CDR2 FYNNEI, per germline. V dropped 11 bases and J dropped 5 bases, with 19 bases sitting between them. CDR3 bases: TGTGCCGGATCAACAGGGGCGGGAAACAATGAGCAGTTCTTC. It yields the protein CAGSTGAGNNEQFF.

This clone was detected once. This chain uses TRBV18 with TRBJ1-6; unclear D gene. The ends were cut back, 3 bases at V and 9 bases at J, with 12 bases in the middle. CDR3 size: 14 residues. CDR1 and CDR2 (germline): KGHSH, LQKENI. The CDR3 region is CASSPDLGGSPLHF. The CDR3 coding sequence is TGTGCCAGCTCACCGGACCTTGGAGGTTCACCCCTCCACTTT.

The rearrangement links TRBV10-1 to TRBJ2-7, with TRBD2 as a possible D gene (6 bases). CDR3 length: 13 amino acids. The germline V gene encodes CDR1 WNHNN and CDR2 SYGVQD (reference sequence). Trimming took off 4 bases at V and 6 bases at J, with 13 bases between the two ends. The CDR3 DNA follows: TGCGCCAGCAGTGGACTAGTGAATAGCGAGCAGTACTTC. This codes for CASSGLVNSEQYF.

The CDR3 sequence: CASSDGRGDGTDTQYF. The DNA for the CDR3 is TGTGCCAGCAGCGACGGTCGGGGGGACGGCACAGATACGCAGTATTTT. V gene TRBV6-4 combines with J gene TRBJ2-3; the match to TRBD2 covers 7 bases. The V gene's germline CDR1 is MRHNA and CDR2 SNTAGT. The ends lost 6 bases at V and 1 base at J; junction bases unmatched: 10. CDR3 size: 16 residues.

The CDR3 reads CASSLSGRNPYNEQFF. In DNA, the CDR3 is TGCGCCAGCAGCTTGTCCGGCCGGAACCCCTACAATGAGCAGTTCTTC. The chain employs TRBV5-1 and TRBJ2-1, with no clear D. V lost 1 base to trimming and J lost 2 bases, with 13 bases between them. The CDR3 totals 16 residues. The germline V gene has CDR1 SGHRS and CDR2 YFSETQ.

The chain is built from TRBV5-4 and TRBJ2-5, with D possibly matching TRBD1 (6 bases). Germline-derived CDR1 and CDR2 are SGHNT and YYREEE (reference sequence). CDR3 length: 14 amino acids. V was shortened by 2 bases and J by 7 bases, with 15 bases between the two germline ends. The CDR3 bases are TGTGCCAGCAGCTTCCAAACAGGGCTGGGGACCCAGTACTTC. It is translated as CASSFQTGLGTQYF.

This chain joins TRBV10-3 and TRBJ2-3; 7 positions agree with TRBD2. The J segment lost 4 bases and the V segment lost 6 bases, leaving 4 bases of the junction unmatched. The germline gives CDR1 ENHRY, CDR2 SYGVKD. The CDR3 totals 13 residues. The DNA of the CDR3 is TGTGCCATCAGGGGGGGGATCTCAGATACGCAGTATTTT. Translation gives CAIRGGISDTQYF.

V and J are TRBV3-1 (or the pseudogene TRBV3-2) and TRBJ1-1, with no clear D. The germline V and J ends were trimmed by 1 base and 4 bases, with 10 bases remaining between them. CDR1 is LGHDT, CDR2 YNNKEL, per germline (reference sequence). CDR3 size: 14 residues. This CDR3 is CASSQVFSGTEAFF. The CDR3 DNA reads TGTGCCAGCAGCCAAGTGTTTTCTGGCACTGAAGCTTTCTTT.

The rearrangement links TRBV6-6 to TRBJ2-5; D is ambiguous. The V and J ends lost 6 bases and 1 base respectively, with 12 bases between them. Germline CDR1 and CDR2: MNHNY and SVGAGI (reference sequence). The CDR3 has 14 amino acids. The CDR3, as DNA: TGTGCCAGCAGCACTAAAGTGGGCCAAGAGACCCAGTACTTC. Amino acids: CASSTKVGQETQYF.

This chain links TRBV4-2 with TRBJ2-2; D is perhaps TRBD2 (6 bases). This CDR3 region has 14 residues. Germline values: CDR1 LGHNA, CDR2 YNFKEQ. V was shortened by 4 bases and J by 4 bases, with 10 bases between the two germline ends. CDR3 sequence (DNA): TGTGCCAGCAGCCGGGGTAGCGGCACCGGGGAGCTGTTTTTT. This encodes CASSRGSGTGELFF.